This TCR beta chain was found in a study of T-cell memory formation after mild COVID-19. TCRdb used MiXCR to reprocess the 5' RACE reads, holding one entry per CDR3 protein. Of 470,000 or so distinct CDR3 sequences in the sample, around 20% were seen once. V was clipped by 2 bases and J by 6 bases, with 20 bases between them. The CDR3 sequence is 16 residues long. Germline V CDR1 and CDR2: SGHVS, FNYEAQ. This clonotype has a count of ten or more. The target antigen is unknown. Whole-study results and caveats: In second-wave clones peaking day 37, SARS-CoV-2 specificity remained unconfirmed. There was a balanced CD4/CD8 profile in clones contracting day 15 to 85, and later expanders leaned CD4+. Chiefly within CM and EM were the contracting CD4+ clones; CD8+ ones were within EMRA. Certain responding clones were present in pre-infection memory, suggesting participation of cross-reactive memory.

The TCR originated in an adult woman who had mild COVID-19 (a few samples of this study predate the infection). Cell type and time point are not known. The genes are TRBV7-6 and TRBJ2-7; maybe TRBD1 (5 bases). The specimen sequenced was PBMCs or a T cell subset sorted from them (not recorded which). Written as DNA, the CDR3 is TGTGCCAGCAGCTTACTACCTAAGGCATCTAGGGGCGAGCAGTACTTC. It codes for CASSLLPKASRGEQYF.